This T cell receptor beta chain is from a study of T cell responses to AZD1222 COVID-19 vaccine. Study-wide findings and caveats: The reported proportion of spike-specific TCRs targeting unmutated variant regions was nearly half.

The CDR3 runs to 14 residues. V lost 0 bases and J 1 base, leaving 7 bases between the germline ends. CDR1 and CDR2 (germline): SGHKS, YYEKEE (reference sequence). As concerns this clone: Its matching antigen is unknown.

Sequencing was performed with immunoSEQ multiplex PCR; in TCRdb, only in-frame clones are kept and a portion is missing. The sample records under 200,000 clones, approximately 92% being singletons. The sequence was collected from an adult in good health. Source: peripheral blood, taken on day 0 of AZD1222 vaccination. The genes are TRBV5-5 and TRBJ1-1; no clear D. CDR3 nucleotides: TGTGCCAGCAGCTTGGACAGTCGGAACACTGAAGCTTTCTTT. This sequence encodes CASSLDSRNTEAFF.